Below, 28 T cell receptor beta chains from the same sample are listed, as sequenced in a study of control samples from healthy donors and cancer patients. Here immunoSEQ multiplex PCR was the method, and the copy in TCRdb shows in-frame clones only, minus some. The table has approximately 150,000 clones, approximately 94% seen once. Sequenced sample: blood. Receptors were obtained from a man younger than 30 in good health.

V usage is TRBV10-1 and J usage is TRBJ2-1; D might be TRBD1 or TRBD2, each matching 5 bases. The CDR3 is 14 amino acids. Germline V gene lookup returns CDR1 WNHNN and CDR2 SYGVQD (reference sequence). Deletions cut 8 bases from V and 0 bases from J, with 11 bases between. CDR3 bases: TGCGCCAGCGGGGACGTGAGCTCCTACAATGAGCAGTTCTTC. The encoded protein is CASGDVSSYNEQFF.

V gene TRBV13 combines with J gene TRBJ1-1; D unclear. V lost 3 bases to trimming and J lost 3 bases, with 8 bases between them. The CDR3 contains 13 residues. Looked up from germline, CDR1 is PRHDT and CDR2 is FYEKMQ (reference sequence). The CDR3 DNA reads TGTGCCAGCAGCTTCGCGCGTGACACTGAAGCTTTCTTT. Its protein product is CASSFARDTEAFF. Combining the CDR3 with reference TRBV13 and TRBJ1-1 gives the whole variable domain AAGVIQSPRHLIKEKRETATLKCYPIPRHDTVYWYQQGPGQDPQFLISFYEKMQSDKGSIPDRFSAQQFSDYHSELNMSSLELGDSALYFCASSFARDTEAFFGQGTRLTVV.

The chain has TRBV6-5 and TRBJ2-5, with 7 positions matching TRBD2. V was clipped by 0 bases and J by 5 bases; unmatched bases: 3. The germline V gene has CDR1 MNHEY and CDR2 SVGAGI. The CDR3 runs 14 residues. CDR3 protein: CASSYSSGWETQYF. DNA of the CDR3: TGTGCCAGCAGTTACTCTAGCGGGTGGGAGACCCAGTACTTC.

This chain connects TRBV19 to TRBJ1-5, with a tentative D call TRBD1 (5 bases). The CDR3 is 15 residues long. Trimming cost V 7 bases and J 8 bases, with 21 bases left between them. Germline values: CDR1 LNHDA, CDR2 SQIVND (reference sequence). Here the CDR3 reads CASIQGLPPGEPQHF. The CDR3 DNA sequence: TGTGCCAGTATCCAGGGTTTACCGCCGGGGGAGCCCCAGCATTTT.

The chain couples TRBV27 to TRBJ1-3; 9 nucleotides align to TRBD1. Germline lookup yields CDR1 MNHEY and CDR2 SMNVEV (reference sequence). Trimming at V came to 3 bases and at J to 7 bases, leaving 4 bases not matched to a gene. This CDR3 has 14 residues. This chain's CDR3 is CASSLDRGSNTIYF. The CDR3 bases are TGTGCCAGCAGTTTGGACAGGGGATCGAACACCATATATTTT.

The chain couples TRBV5-6 to TRBJ2-7; D call uncertain. Per the germline V gene, CDR1 is SGHDT and CDR2 is YYEEEE. V dropped 4 bases and J dropped 3 bases, with 20 bases sitting between them. CDR3 length: 16 residues. DNA of the CDR3: TGTGCCAGCAGCCTAGGGATTATGGTACATCACTACGAGCAGTACTTC. Translating gives CASSLGIMVHHYEQYF.

The genes are TRBV30 and TRBJ2-7; 7 nucleotides align to TRBD2. The CDR3 loop spans 13 amino acids. Germline V gives CDR1 GTSNPN, CDR2 SVGIG (reference sequence). V shed 0 bases, J shed 7 bases, and the junction held 6 bases outside the gene matches. CDR3 in amino acids: CAWSVRTGGEQYF. CDR3 sequence (DNA): TGTGCCTGGAGTGTAAGAACGGGGGGAGAGCAGTACTTC.

This clone was detected only once. CDR3 coding DNA: TGTGCCAGCAGCCGGACAGTCGCTGAAGCTTTCTTT. Protein: CASSRTVAEAFF. This chain uses TRBV3-1 (or the pseudogene TRBV3-2) with TRBJ1-1; D may be TRBD1 (6 bases). The germline V and J ends were trimmed by 4 bases and 6 bases, with 9 bases remaining between them. Germline-derived CDR1 and CDR2 are LGHDT and YNNKEL (reference sequence). This CDR3 has 12 amino acids.

The chain links TRBV29-1 to TRBJ1-5; no clear D. CDR1 is SQVTM and CDR2 is ANQGSEA in the germline V gene. The CDR3 covers 12 residues. V was trimmed by 3 bases and J by 4 bases, leaving 7 bases between them. Written as DNA, the CDR3 is TGCAGCGTTGAGGACGGTAATCAGCCCCAGCATTTT. It specifies CSVEDGNQPQHF.

Note on this clone: This likely comes from a read error, as the CDR3 has no conserved phenylalanine or tryptophan at its end. It is unclear where the CDR3 begins or ends on the DNA, so no DNA is shown, and the CDR3 is as TCRdb lists it. The gene calls are TRBV23-1 and TRBJ1-1. TRBV23-1 is recorded as an ORF, its role being uncertain. From its first to its last residue, the CDR3 has 9 amino acids. This chain's CDR3 is CASSLCRPL.

V gene TRBV6-5 combines with J gene TRBJ1-3; D call uncertain. CDR1 is MNHEY and CDR2 is SVGAGI in the germline V gene. The V end lost 7 bases, the J end lost 0 bases, and 10 bases lay between the germline ends. CDR3 size: 14 residues. CDR3: CASKGPSSGNTIYF. CDR3 DNA sequence: TGTGCCAGCAAAGGGCCTTCCTCTGGAAACACCATATATTTT.

The chain links TRBV4-1 to TRBJ1-1; D is unclear. Per the germline V gene, CDR1 is MGHRA and CDR2 is YSYEKL. With 0 bases removed from V and 3 bases from J, the gap between germline ends came to 11 bases. This CDR3 has 15 residues. This CDR3 is CASSQEDREDTEAFF. Here the CDR3 DNA reads TGCGCCAGCAGCCAAGAAGATCGCGAGGACACTGAAGCTTTCTTT.

The chain combines TRBV6-5 with TRBJ2-6; D is ambiguous. Germline CDR1 reads MNHEY; CDR2 reads SVGAGI. The CDR3 extends over 14 amino acids. The V end was cut by 8 bases, the J end by 0 bases, with 8 bases between. CDR3 bases: TGTGCCAGCTCGTATACCTCTGGGGCCAACGTCCTGACTTTC. This gives the protein CASSYTSGANVLTF.

This sequence joins TRBV3-1 (or the pseudogene TRBV3-2) and TRBJ1-1; D is unclear. The germline CDR1 and CDR2 sequences are LGHDT and YNNKEL (reference sequence). Trimming removed 2 bases from V and 0 bases from J, with 10 bases in between. The CDR3 has 15 amino acids. The CDR3 sequence is CASSQHSAMNTEAFF. The CDR3 nucleotides read TGTGCCAGCAGCCAACATTCAGCCATGAACACTGAAGCTTTCTTT.

The rearrangement uses TRBV4-3 and TRBJ2-7; D gene unclear. This CDR3 is 13 amino acids long. Per germline, CDR1 LGHNA and CDR2 YSLEER. Deletions cut 1 base from V and 4 bases from J, with 8 bases between. The CDR3 coding sequence is TGCGCCAGCAGCCAAGTATTGTTGTACGAGCAGTACTTC. Translating gives CASSQVLLYEQYF.

The J gene is TRBJ2-3, the V gene TRBV4-1; TRBD1 or TRBD2 may be the D gene (5 bases each). This CDR3 contains 16 residues. Trimming left V 4 bases short and J 1 base short, with 15 bases between. CDR1 and CDR2 (germline): MGHRA, YSYEKL. The CDR3 DNA reads as TGCGCCAGCAGCCTTGTACGGCAGGGACGCACAGATACGCAGTATTTT. Translating it yields CASSLVRQGRTDTQYF.

The genes are TRBV28 and TRBJ2-7; TRBD1 aligns across 9 bases. V trimming: 3 bases; J trimming: 3 bases; junction bases outside the gene matches: 9. The germline CDR1 and CDR2 sequences are MDHEN and SYDVKM. CDR3 size: 16 residues. As DNA, the CDR3 is TGTGCCAGCAGTTTCCAGCCCGGACAGGGGCTCTACGAGCAGTACTTC. Its protein is CASSFQPGQGLYEQYF.

This chain uses TRBV12-3 or TRBV12-4 with TRBJ2-1; D might be TRBD2 (6 bases). V shed 7 bases and J shed 6 bases, with 13 bases lying between them. This CDR3 has 13 residues. The CDR3 DNA sequence: TGTGCCAGCACCCCGGGGGAGTTCAATGAGCAGTTCTTC. The encoded protein is CASTPGEFNEQFF.

The J gene is TRBJ2-7, the V gene TRBV4-3, with D maybe TRBD1 (5 bases). CDR1 is LGHNA and CDR2 is YSLEER in the germline V gene. The ends were cut back, 1 base at V and 2 bases at J, with 12 bases in the middle. This CDR3 spans 15 amino acids. The CDR3 DNA reads as TGCGCCAGCAGCCAAGGGGCAGGGTCGGCCTACGAGCAGTACTTC. Translating gives CASSQGAGSAYEQYF.

The chain recombines TRBV6-2 or TRBV6-3 with TRBJ2-3; D remains ambiguous. Germline CDR1 reads MNHEY; CDR2 reads SVGEGT. V lost 2 bases and J lost 0, with 3 bases in between. The CDR3 runs 13 residues. CDR3 sequence: CASSYGSTDTQYF. The CDR3 coding sequence is TGTGCCAGCAGTTACGGTAGCACAGATACGCAGTATTTT.

The chain carries TRBV30 and TRBJ1-1; D unresolved. V dropped 0 bases and J dropped 6 bases, with 11 bases sitting between them. CDR1 and CDR2 from the germline V gene are GTSNPN and SVGIG (reference sequence). This CDR3 comprises 13 residues. This CDR3 is CAWSVQVRSEAFF. The CDR3 DNA reads as TGTGCCTGGAGTGTACAAGTTAGGTCTGAAGCTTTCTTT.

Concerning this clone itself: A read error may account for a junction end that differs from germline. The chain couples TRBV7-7 to TRBJ2-1; TRBD2 might be the D (5 bases). The CDR3 contains 15 residues. Germline-derived CDR1 and CDR2 are SSHAT and FNYEAQ (reference sequence). In DNA, the CDR3 is TGTGCTAGCAGCTCGAAGCGGAGCTCCTACAATGAGCAGTTCTTC. Translation: CASSSKRSSYNEQFF.

V gene TRBV19 combines with J gene TRBJ1-5, with unresolved D. Between the trimmed V and J ends, which lost 0 bases and 0 bases, there was a span of 15 bases. CDR3 length: 18 amino acids. Looked up from germline, CDR1 is LNHDA and CDR2 is SQIVND (reference sequence). The CDR3 sequence: CASSIDLEELNSNQPQHF. CDR3 bases: TGTGCCAGTAGTATAGATTTGGAGGAACTCAATAGCAATCAGCCCCAGCATTTT.

V is TRBV7-2 and J is TRBJ2-3; D unresolved. Trimming cost V 1 base and J 1 base, with 6 bases left between them. Germline V gives CDR1 SGHTA, CDR2 FQGNSA. The CDR3 runs 14 residues. CDR3: CASSLDTGTDTQYF. Written as DNA, the CDR3 is TGTGCCAGCAGCTTAGATACAGGCACAGATACGCAGTATTTT.

This rearrangement joins TRBV11-1 to TRBJ1-2; D is uncertain. Germline V gene data show CDR1 as SGHAT and CDR2 as FQDESV (reference sequence). CDR3 length: 12 amino acids. V was pared by 0 bases and J by 5 bases, with 4 bases between. This chain's CDR3 is CASSLAEYGYTF. CDR3 sequence (DNA): TGTGCCAGCAGCTTAGCGGAATATGGCTACACCTTC.

This clone was observed a single time. The CDR3 region has the DNA TGTGCCAGCAGTTACAGGGGGCGGGGGGCACACAATGAGCAGTTCTTC. Amino acids: CASSYRGRGAHNEQFF. The chain is built from TRBV6-2 or TRBV6-3 and TRBJ2-1, with a weak D call TRBD2 (8 bases). The CDR3 contains 16 residues. Germline-derived CDR1 and CDR2 are MNHEY and SVGEGT. The V gene lost 2 bases and the J gene lost 5 bases, with 16 bases spanning the gap.

This chain joins TRBV4-1 and TRBJ2-6; D unresolved. CDR1 and CDR2 (germline): MGHRA, YSYEKL. V dropped 0 bases and J dropped 2 bases, with 8 bases sitting between them. The CDR3 contains 16 residues. The chain's CDR3 is CASSQDQSPGANVLTF. CDR3 DNA: TGCGCCAGCAGCCAAGACCAGTCACCTGGGGCCAACGTCCTGACTTTC.

This chain links TRBV5-1 with TRBJ2-1; no firm D call. This CDR3 region has 12 residues. Looked up from germline, CDR1 is SGHRS and CDR2 is YFSETQ. The ends were cut back, 2 bases at V and 9 bases at J, with 9 bases in the middle. CDR3 sequence reads: CASSFRQREQFF. The CDR3 nucleotides are TGCGCCAGCAGCTTCCGTCAGCGTGAGCAGTTCTTC.